This TCR beta chain was obtained from a study of blood T cells in healthy people across ages. Study-wide results and limits: Estimates drawn from one million T cells were deemed to understate diversity. In long-lived donors, naive CD4+ cell counts and diversity exceeded those of aged donors.

Then a second PCR, running about 6 to 11 cycles, was carried out with a sample-barcoded 5' primer and a J-beta primer mix. TCRdb re-analysed the 5' RACE reads in MiXCR, keeping a single row per CDR3 protein. The data contain 1.8 million or so distinct CDR3 sequences, 30% to 40% of them singletons. Worth noting for this clonotype: Antigen specificity is unknown.

Per the germline V gene, CDR1 is SGHRS and CDR2 is YFSETQ. Trimming stripped 2 bases from V and 2 bases from J, with 12 bases between. The length of the CDR3 is 15 residues. The source of this sequence is a human donor in good health. The chain recombines TRBV5-1 with TRBJ2-3, with D tentatively TRBD2 (5 bases). Sequenced input: blood. The CDR3 loop reads CASSFQDGDTDTQYF. In nucleotides, the CDR3 is TGCGCCAGCAGCTTTCAGGACGGGGACACAGATACGCAGTATTTT.